This T cell receptor beta chain was sequenced in a study of T-cell memory formation after mild COVID-19. Study background: The two donors had largely donor-specific TCR clusters.

Of note for this clonotype: Its antigen is undetermined.

TCRdb independently ran MiXCR on the 5' RACE reads; one entry per CDR3 protein. The table lists about 270,000 distinct CDR3 sequences, roughly 15% of them singletons. Study results and caveats: Largely, contracting CD4+ clones fell within CM and EM, and contracting CD8+ clones within EMRA. While clones contracting from day 15 to 85 were balanced between CD4 and CD8, later expanders leaned CD4+.

The receptor was derived from a man between 18 and 29 years old who had mild COVID-19 (a few samples of this study predate the infection). Cell type and time point are not known. Sequencing was done on a sample of PBMCs or a T cell subset sorted from them (not recorded which).

Here the CDR3 DNA reads TGTGCCAGCAGTGACGTCTGGGACAGGGTAGGCTACACCTTC. Encoded protein: CASSDVWDRVGYTF. This chain connects TRBV6-1 to TRBJ1-2, with 9 bases fitting TRBD1. There are 14 residues in the CDR3. Germline loops: CDR1 MNHNS, CDR2 SASEGT. Trimming cost V 3 bases and J 8 bases; bases outside gene matches: 7.